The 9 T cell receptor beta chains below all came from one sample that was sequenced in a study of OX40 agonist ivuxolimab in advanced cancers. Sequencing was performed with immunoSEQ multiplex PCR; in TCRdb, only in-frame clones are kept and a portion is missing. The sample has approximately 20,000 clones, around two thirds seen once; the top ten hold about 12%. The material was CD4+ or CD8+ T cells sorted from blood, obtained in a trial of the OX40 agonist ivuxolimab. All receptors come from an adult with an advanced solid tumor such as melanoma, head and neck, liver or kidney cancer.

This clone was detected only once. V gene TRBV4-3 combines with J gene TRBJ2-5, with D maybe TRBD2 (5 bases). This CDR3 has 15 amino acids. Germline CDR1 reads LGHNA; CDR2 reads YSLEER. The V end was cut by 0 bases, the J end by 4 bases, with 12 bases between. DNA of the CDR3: TGCGCCAGCAGCCAAGATTTCGGAGGAGGAGAGACCCAGTACTTC. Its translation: CASSQDFGGGETQYF.

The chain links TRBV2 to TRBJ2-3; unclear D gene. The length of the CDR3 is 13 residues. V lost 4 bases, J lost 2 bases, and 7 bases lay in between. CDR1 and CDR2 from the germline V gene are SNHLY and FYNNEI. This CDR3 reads CASSAGNTDTQYF. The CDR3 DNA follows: TGTGCCAGCAGTGCCGGCAACACAGATACGCAGTATTTT. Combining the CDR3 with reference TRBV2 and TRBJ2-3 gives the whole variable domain EPEVTQTPSHQVTQMGQEVILRCVPISNHLYFYWYRQILGQKVEFLVSFYNNEISEKSEIFDDQFSVERPDGSNFTLKIRSTKLEDSAMYFCASSAGNTDTQYFGPGTRLTVL.

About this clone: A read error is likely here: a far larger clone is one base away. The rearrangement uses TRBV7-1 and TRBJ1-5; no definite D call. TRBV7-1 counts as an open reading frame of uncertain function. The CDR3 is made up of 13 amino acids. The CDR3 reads CDSSLGFGEPQHF. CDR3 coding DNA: TGTGACAGCAGCTTAGGTTTCGGGGAGCCCCAGCATTTT.

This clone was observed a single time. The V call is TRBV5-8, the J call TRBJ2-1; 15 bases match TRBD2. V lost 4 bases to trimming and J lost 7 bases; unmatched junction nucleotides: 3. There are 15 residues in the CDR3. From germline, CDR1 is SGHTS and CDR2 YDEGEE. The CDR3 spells CASSPGTSGRNEQFF. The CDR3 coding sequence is TGTGCCAGCAGCCCCGGGACTAGCGGGAGGAATGAGCAGTTCTTC.

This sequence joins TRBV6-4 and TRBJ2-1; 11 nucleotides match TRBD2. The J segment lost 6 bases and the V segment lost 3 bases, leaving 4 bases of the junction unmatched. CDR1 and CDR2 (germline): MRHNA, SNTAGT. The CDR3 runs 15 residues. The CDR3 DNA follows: TGTGCCAGCAGTGAGACTAGCGGGGAACCCAATGAGCAGTTCTTC. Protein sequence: CASSETSGEPNEQFF.

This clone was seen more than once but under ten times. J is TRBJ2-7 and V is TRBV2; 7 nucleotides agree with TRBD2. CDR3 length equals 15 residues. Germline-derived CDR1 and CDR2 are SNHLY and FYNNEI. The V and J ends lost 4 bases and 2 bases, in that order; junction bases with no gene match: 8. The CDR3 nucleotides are TGTGCCAGCAGTGGTCTATCGGGGGGTACCTACGAGCAGTACTTC. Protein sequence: CASSGLSGGTYEQYF.

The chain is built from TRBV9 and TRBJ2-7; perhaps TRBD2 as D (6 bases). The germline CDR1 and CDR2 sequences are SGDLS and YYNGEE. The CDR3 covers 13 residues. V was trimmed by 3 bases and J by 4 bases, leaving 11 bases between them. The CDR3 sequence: CASSGLATYEQYF. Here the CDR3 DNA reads TGTGCCAGCAGCGGGCTAGCGACATACGAGCAGTACTTC.

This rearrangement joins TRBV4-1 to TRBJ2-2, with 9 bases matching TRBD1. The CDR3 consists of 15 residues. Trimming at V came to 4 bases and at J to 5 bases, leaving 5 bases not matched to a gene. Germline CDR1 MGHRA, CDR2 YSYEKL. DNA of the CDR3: TGCGCCAGCAGCCCGACAGGGGGATGGACCGGGGAGCTGTTTTTT. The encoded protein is CASSPTGGWTGELFF.

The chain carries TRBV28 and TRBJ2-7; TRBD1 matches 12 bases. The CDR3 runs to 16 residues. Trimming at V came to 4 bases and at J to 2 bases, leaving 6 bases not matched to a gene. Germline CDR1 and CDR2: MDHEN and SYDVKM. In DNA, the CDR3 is TGTGCCAGCAGTTCTGGGACAGGGGGCTTAACCTACGAGCAGTACTTC. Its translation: CASSSGTGGLTYEQYF.